This TCR beta chain was identified during a study of blood T cell repertoires in COVID-19. As for the study in general: Sources were T cells, B-cell-depleted T cells, or PBMCs; the material itself was cDNA or gDNA.

V shed 5 bases and J shed 13 bases, with 12 bases lying between them. CDR3 size: 12 residues. Germline V lookup: CDR1 MNHEY, CDR2 SMNVEV (reference sequence). Libraries were prepared by immunoSEQ multiplex PCR; TCRdb keeps only in-frame clonotypes and omits some of them. The table records under 300,000 clones, approximately 80% of them present only once. The chain links TRBV27 to TRBJ1-6, with D perhaps TRBD1 (5 bases). Source material: peripheral blood. The receptor's source is a woman aged 18-29 years with acute or convalescent COVID-19. The CDR3 loop reads CASSPLPGPLHF. For the CDR3, the DNA is TGTGCCAGCAGTCCCCTCCCAGGGCCCCTCCACTTT.